This TCR beta chain is drawn from a study of blood T cell repertoires in COVID-19. Sequencing was performed with immunoSEQ multiplex PCR; in TCRdb, only in-frame clones are kept and a portion is missing. The table has 85,000 to 110,000 clones, under 90% seen once; the top ten hold 10% to 15%. Germline assignment: CDR1 SGDLS and CDR2 YYNGEE. This CDR3 region has 15 residues. With V trimmed by 3 bases and J by 0 bases, 1 base remained unmatched. The clonotype comes from a human donor in a cohort sampled during active or convalescent COVID-19. The V gene is TRBV9, the J gene TRBJ1-4; 8 positions match TRBD1. The specimen was peripheral blood. The CDR3 spells CASSETGATNEKLFF. Here the CDR3 DNA reads TGTGCCAGCAGCGAGACAGGGGCAACTAATGAAAAACTGTTTTTT.